Included here is one T cell receptor beta chain sequence, with context. The repertoire was sequenced with immunoSEQ multiplex PCR; TCRdb's copy has only in-frame clones and lacks some. The sample holds about 150,000 clones, roughly 90% seen once. CDR3 length equals 17 residues. Germline loops: CDR1 SEHNR, CDR2 FQNEAQ (reference sequence). V was pared by 1 base and J by 1 base, with 13 bases between. This entry belongs to a study of T cell responses to AZD1222 COVID-19 vaccine. The source of this sequence is an adult in good health. V usage is TRBV7-9 and J usage is TRBJ1-4; the D is unclear. Sequences were derived from peripheral blood, sampled on day 0 of AZD1222 vaccination. CDR3: CASSLGRSLGTNEKLFF. CDR3 coding DNA: TGTGCCAGCAGCTTAGGGAGGTCTTTAGGAACTAATGAAAAACTGTTTTTT.